The 18 T cell receptor beta chains given below trace back to one sample, sequenced in a study of OX40 agonist ivuxolimab in advanced cancers. Only in-frame clones appear in the TCRdb table, and some are missing; sequencing was by immunoSEQ multiplex PCR. This sample has 35,000 to 45,000 clones, with 92% found just once. This material consisted of CD4+ or CD8+ T cells sorted from blood, taken in a trial of the OX40 agonist ivuxolimab. The receptors shown here come from an adult with an advanced solid tumor such as melanoma, head and neck, liver or kidney cancer.

This chain joins TRBV27 and TRBJ2-7; the D is unclear. V dropped 8 bases and J dropped 7 bases, with 21 bases sitting between them. In germline, CDR1 is MNHEY, CDR2 SMNVEV (reference sequence). This CDR3 comprises 14 residues. CDR3 in amino acids: CASALAAATWEQYF. CDR3 nucleotides: TGTGCCAGCGCCCTGGCGGCAGCTACGTGGGAGCAGTACTTC.

In DNA, the CDR3 is TGCGCCAGCAGCTATGGACTAGCGATTATCCATGAGCAGTTCTTC. This gives the protein CASSYGLAIIHEQFF. The chain recombines TRBV4-3 with TRBJ2-1; 9 bases line up with TRBD2. The CDR3 covers 15 residues. Germline CDR1 is LGHNA and CDR2 is YSLEER. The junction had 10 bases not matched to a gene; V was cut back by 5 bases and J by 8 bases.

The chain recombines TRBV27 with TRBJ2-7; TRBD1 is a possible D gene (5 bases). This CDR3 comprises 17 residues. Germline V gene data show CDR1 as MNHEY and CDR2 as SMNVEV (reference sequence). Deletions cut 4 bases from V and 2 bases from J, with 21 bases between. DNA of the CDR3: TGTGCCAGCAGTTCCAAGGCATGGGGCCAGGGCACCTACGAGCAGTACTTC. Its protein product is CASSSKAWGQGTYEQYF.

The chain employs TRBV11-1 and TRBJ2-1; the D is unclear. CDR1 is SGHAT, CDR2 FQDESV, per germline (reference sequence). This CDR3 is 13 amino acids long. Deletions cut 5 bases from V and 6 bases from J, with 11 bases between. The CDR3 sequence: CASSEPPGNEQFF. The CDR3 DNA reads as TGTGCCAGCAGCGAACCGCCAGGCAATGAGCAGTTCTTC.

This rearrangement joins TRBV5-5 to TRBJ2-1; 10 nucleotides agree with TRBD2. V shed 3 bases and J 7 bases; nucleotides not matched to a gene: 4. The CDR3 runs 14 residues. CDR1 SGHKS and CDR2 YYEKEE come from the germline V gene (reference sequence). The CDR3 loop reads CASSSSGSWNEQFF. CDR3 coding DNA: TGTGCCAGCAGCTCTAGCGGGAGTTGGAATGAGCAGTTCTTC. Based on the CDR3 plus reference TRBV5-5 and TRBJ2-1, the full variable domain is DAGVTQSPTHLIKTRGQQVTLRCSPISGHKSVSWYQQVLGQGPQFIFQYYEKEERGRGNFPDRFSARQFPNYSSELNVNALLLGDSALYLCASSSSGSWNEQFFGPGTRLTVL.

This chain connects TRBV2 to TRBJ2-7, with D maybe TRBD1 (5 bases). Per the germline V gene, CDR1 is SNHLY and CDR2 is FYNNEI. Trimming stripped 2 bases from V and 3 bases from J, with 11 bases between. The CDR3 is made up of 14 amino acids. CDR3 loop: CASSERAGNYEQYF. CDR3 in DNA: TGTGCCAGCAGTGAACGGGCAGGGAACTACGAGCAGTACTTC.

V usage is TRBV7-9 and J usage is TRBJ2-7, with D perhaps matching TRBD1 or TRBD2 (5 bases each). This CDR3 is 13 amino acids long. V lost 5 bases to trimming and J lost 5 bases, with 13 bases between them. The germline V gene encodes CDR1 SEHNR and CDR2 FQNEAQ (reference sequence). For the CDR3, the DNA is TGTGCCAGCAGCGTCCTGGGGGTCCACGAGCAGTACTTC. It translates to CASSVLGVHEQYF.

V is TRBV19 and J is TRBJ2-7, with a tentative D call TRBD1 (6 bases). Germline assignment: CDR1 LNHDA and CDR2 SQIVND (reference sequence). V was shortened by 6 bases and J by 1 base, with 7 bases between the two germline ends. The CDR3 is 12 residues long. The CDR3 nucleotides read TGTGCCAGTAGCGGACAGTCCTACGAGCAGTACTTC. It encodes CASSGQSYEQYF.

This sequence joins TRBV27 and TRBJ2-7; 7 positions agree with TRBD1. Per germline, CDR1 MNHEY and CDR2 SMNVEV (reference sequence). CDR3 size: 17 residues. V lost 2 bases to trimming and J lost 4 bases; unmatched junction nucleotides: 14. The CDR3 DNA reads as TGTGCCAGCAGTTTACGACAGGGTATTAATGTCAAATACGAGCAGTACTTC. This sequence encodes CASSLRQGINVKYEQYF.

The V call is TRBV19, the J call TRBJ1-5; D possibly corresponds to TRBD1 (5 bases). The CDR3 spans 13 residues. The germline V gene has CDR1 LNHDA and CDR2 SQIVND (reference sequence). The V end lost 11 bases, the J end lost 9 bases, and 20 bases lay between the germline ends. CDR3 bases: TGTGCCGCTGCCCCGACAGCTCTGGGGCCCCAGCATTTT. It specifies CAAAPTALGPQHF.

The genes are TRBV7-9 and TRBJ2-2; 7 positions match TRBD1. From germline, CDR1 is SEHNR and CDR2 FQNEAQ (reference sequence). This CDR3 is built from 14 residues. J gave up 5 bases and V 7 bases, and 7 bases lay outside the gene matches. CDR3 sequence (DNA): TGTGCCAGCAACCGACAGGGTGGAACCGGGGAGCTGTTTTTT. It codes for CASNRQGGTGELFF. Using reference TRBV7-9 and TRBJ2-2 for the parts outside the CDR3, the full variable domain is DTGVSQNPRHKITKRGQNVTFRCDPISEHNRLYWYRQTLGQGPEFLTYFQNEAQLEKSRLLSDRFSAERPKGSFSTLEIQRTEQGDSAMYLCASNRQGGTGELFFGEGSRLTVL.

The V gene is TRBV30, the J gene TRBJ2-7, with 8 bases aligning to TRBD1. Unmatched junction bases numbered 5, after V lost 1 base and J lost 6 bases. The CDR3 spans 13 residues. From germline, CDR1 is GTSNPN and CDR2 SVGIG (reference sequence). The CDR3 region is CAWSETGVGEQYF. The DNA for the CDR3 is TGTGCCTGGAGTGAGACAGGGGTTGGCGAGCAGTACTTC.

V usage is TRBV5-3 and J usage is TRBJ2-1; D gene ambiguous. TRBV5-3 is an ORF for which the function is uncertain. The CDR3 has 12 residues. Between the trimmed V and J ends, which lost 0 bases and 5 bases, there was a span of 3 bases. The CDR3 sequence is CARSLGHNEQFF. The CDR3 DNA reads TGTGCCAGAAGCTTGGGCCACAATGAGCAGTTCTTC.

The chain employs TRBV19 and TRBJ2-3; D is possibly TRBD2 (5 bases). Germline CDR1 and CDR2: LNHDA and SQIVND (reference sequence). V dropped 4 bases and J dropped 5 bases, with 13 bases sitting between them. The CDR3 totals 14 residues. CDR3 residues: CASSTGLRIDTQYF. Written as DNA, the CDR3 is TGTGCCAGTAGTACTGGACTCCGTATAGATACGCAGTATTTT. The whole variable domain, remainder taken from reference TRBV19 and TRBJ2-3, is DGGITQSPKYLFRKEGQNVTLSCEQNLNHDAMYWYRQDPGQGLRLIYYSQIVNDFQKGDIAEGYSVSREKKESFPLTVTSAQKNPTAFYLCASSTGLRIDTQYFGPGTRLTVL.

This clone was found a few times. The rearrangement links TRBV29-1 to TRBJ2-3, with a weak D call TRBD2 (6 bases). The CDR3 totals 16 residues. CDR1 is SQVTM and CDR2 is ANQGSEA in the germline V gene. The V and J ends lost 3 bases and 2 bases respectively, with 18 bases between them. The CDR3 DNA reads as TGCAGCGTTGAGGGGGGAGTAACCTCCTCCACAGATACGCAGTATTTT. It is translated as CSVEGGVTSSTDTQYF.

The chain recombines TRBV9 with TRBJ1-2; D ambiguous. CDR1 and CDR2 from the germline V gene are SGDLS and YYNGEE. V lost 3 bases to trimming and J lost 8 bases, with 20 bases between them. This CDR3 is 15 amino acids long. The CDR3 protein is CASSERVPPVSGYTF. Written as DNA, the CDR3 is TGTGCCAGCAGCGAGAGGGTGCCCCCCGTTTCAGGCTACACCTTC.

CDR3 nucleotide sequence: TGTGCCAGCAGCTTAAGTAGCTGGGGGCTAGCGGGGTACGAGCAGTACTTC. Translating it yields CASSLSSWGLAGYEQYF. V is TRBV7-8 and J is TRBJ2-7, with 9 bases lining up with TRBD2. The V gene end was trimmed by 2 bases and the J gene end by 4 bases; junction bases not matched to a gene: 12. Germline V gene data show CDR1 as SGHVS and CDR2 as FQNEAQ. CDR3 length: 17 residues.

V is TRBV4-3 and J is TRBJ1-1; D remains ambiguous. The CDR3 covers 13 residues. The V and J ends lost 3 bases and 1 base respectively, with 6 bases between them. Germline V gene data show CDR1 as LGHNA and CDR2 as YSLEER. Written as DNA, the CDR3 is TGCGCCAGCAGCCATGAGGGGAACACTGAAGCTTTCTTT. Amino acids: CASSHEGNTEAFF.